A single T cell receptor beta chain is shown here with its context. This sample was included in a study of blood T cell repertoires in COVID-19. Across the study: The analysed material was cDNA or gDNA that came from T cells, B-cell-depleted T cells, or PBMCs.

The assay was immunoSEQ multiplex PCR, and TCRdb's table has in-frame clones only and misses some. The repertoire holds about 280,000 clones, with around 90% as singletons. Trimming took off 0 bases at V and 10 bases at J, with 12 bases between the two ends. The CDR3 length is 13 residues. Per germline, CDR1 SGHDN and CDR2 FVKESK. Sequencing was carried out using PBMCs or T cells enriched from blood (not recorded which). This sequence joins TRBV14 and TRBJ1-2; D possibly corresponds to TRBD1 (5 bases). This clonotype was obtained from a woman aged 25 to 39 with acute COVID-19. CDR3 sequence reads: CASSQEGAGVYTF. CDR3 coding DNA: TGTGCCAGCAGCCAAGAAGGGGCGGGGGTCTACACCTTC.